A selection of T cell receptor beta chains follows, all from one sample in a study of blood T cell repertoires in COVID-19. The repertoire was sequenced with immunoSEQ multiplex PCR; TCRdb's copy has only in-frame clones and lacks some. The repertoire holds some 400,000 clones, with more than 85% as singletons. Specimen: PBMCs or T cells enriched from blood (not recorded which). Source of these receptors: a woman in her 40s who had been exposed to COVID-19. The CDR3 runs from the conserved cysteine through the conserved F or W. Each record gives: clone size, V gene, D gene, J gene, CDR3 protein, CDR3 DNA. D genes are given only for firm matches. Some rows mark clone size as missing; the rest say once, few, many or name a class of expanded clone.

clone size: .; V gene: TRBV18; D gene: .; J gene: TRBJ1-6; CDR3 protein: CASSPQSDSPLHF; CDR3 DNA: TGTGCCAGCTCACCACAATCGGATTCACCCCTCCACTTT
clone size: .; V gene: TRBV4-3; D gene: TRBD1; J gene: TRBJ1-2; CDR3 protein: CASSPDRGYGYTF; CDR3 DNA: TGCGCCAGCAGCCCCGACAGGGGCTATGGCTACACCTTC
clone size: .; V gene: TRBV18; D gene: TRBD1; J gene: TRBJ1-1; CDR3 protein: CASSRPTGGGFTEAFF; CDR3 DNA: TGTGCCAGCTCACGGCCGACAGGGGGCGGTTTCACTGAAGCTTTCTTT
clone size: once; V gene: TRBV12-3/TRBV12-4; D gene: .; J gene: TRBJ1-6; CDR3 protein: CASSQTENSPLHF; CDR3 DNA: TGTGCCAGCAGTCAAACAGAGAATTCACCCCTCCACTTT
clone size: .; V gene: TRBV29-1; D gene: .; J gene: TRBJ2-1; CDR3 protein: CSTPGWAKQFF; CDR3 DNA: TGCAGCACACCGGGGTGGGCAAAGCAGTTCTTC
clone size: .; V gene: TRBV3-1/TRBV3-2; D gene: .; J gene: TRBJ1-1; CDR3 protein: CASSPGGGEAFF; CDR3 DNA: TGTGCCAGCAGTCCCGGGGGGGGTGAAGCTTTCTTT
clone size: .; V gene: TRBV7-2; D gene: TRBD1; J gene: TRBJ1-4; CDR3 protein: CASSEDRIREKLFF; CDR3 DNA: TGTGCCAGCAGCGAGGACAGGATCCGTGAAAAACTGTTTTTT
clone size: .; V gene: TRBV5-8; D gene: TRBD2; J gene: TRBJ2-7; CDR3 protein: CASSLLGLASYEQYF; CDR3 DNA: TGTGCCAGCAGCTTGTTAGGACTAGCCTCCTACGAGCAGTACTTC
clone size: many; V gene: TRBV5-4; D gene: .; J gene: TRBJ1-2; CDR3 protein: CASSNPGFEIYGYTF; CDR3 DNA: TGTGCCAGCAGCAACCCAGGGTTTGAGATCTATGGCTACACCTTC
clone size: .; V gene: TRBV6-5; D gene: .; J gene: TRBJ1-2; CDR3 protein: CASSRRGNYGYTF; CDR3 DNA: TGTGCCAGCAGTAGGAGGGGTAACTATGGCTACACCTTC
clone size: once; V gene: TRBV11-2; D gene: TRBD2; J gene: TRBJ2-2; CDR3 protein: CASSPRGGSTGELFF; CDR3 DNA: TGTGCCAGCAGCCCACGGGGGGGCTCGACCGGGGAGCTGTTTTTT
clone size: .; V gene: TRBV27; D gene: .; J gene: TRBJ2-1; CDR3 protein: CASSSPLKLYNEQFF; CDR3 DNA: TGTGCCAGCAGTTCCCCCCTTAAACTTTACAATGAGCAGTTCTTC
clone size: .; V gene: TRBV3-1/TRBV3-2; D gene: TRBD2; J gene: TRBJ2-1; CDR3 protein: CASSLLLAGASSYNEQFF; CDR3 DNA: TGTGCCAGCAGCCTCCTACTAGCGGGCGCGAGCTCCTACAATGAGCAGTTCTTC
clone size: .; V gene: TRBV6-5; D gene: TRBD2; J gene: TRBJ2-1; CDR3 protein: CASNSRTSGYNEQFF; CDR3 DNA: TGTGCCAGCAATTCGCGGACTAGCGGGTACAATGAGCAGTTCTTC
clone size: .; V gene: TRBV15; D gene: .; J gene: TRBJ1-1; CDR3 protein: CATSRGGARNTEAFF; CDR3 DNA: TGTGCCACCAGCAGGGGAGGGGCCAGGAACACTGAAGCTTTCTTT
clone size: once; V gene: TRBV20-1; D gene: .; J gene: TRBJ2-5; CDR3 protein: CSAAFQETQYF; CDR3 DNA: TGCAGTGCGGCATTCCAAGAGACCCAGTACTTC
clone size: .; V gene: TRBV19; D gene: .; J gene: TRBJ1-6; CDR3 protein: CASSPTVTYISPLHF; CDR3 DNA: TGTGCCAGTAGTCCGACAGTTACCTATATATCACCCCTCCACTTT
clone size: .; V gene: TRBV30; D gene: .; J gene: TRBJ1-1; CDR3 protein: CAWSSERAEAFF; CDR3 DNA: TGTGCCTGGAGTAGTGAGAGGGCTGAAGCTTTCTTT
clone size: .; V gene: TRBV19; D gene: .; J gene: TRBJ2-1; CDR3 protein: CASSIPRGFWGNEQFF; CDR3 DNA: TGTGCCAGTAGTATCCCCCGGGGGTTCTGGGGCAATGAGCAGTTCTTC
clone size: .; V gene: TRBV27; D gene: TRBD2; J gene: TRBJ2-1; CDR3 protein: CASSLGGGSYNEQFF; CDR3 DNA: TGTGCCAGCAGTTTAGGTGGCGGGAGCTACAATGAGCAGTTCTTC
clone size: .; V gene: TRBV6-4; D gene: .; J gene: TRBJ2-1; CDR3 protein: CASSPQGLNEQFF; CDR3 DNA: TGTGCCAGCAGCCCACAGGGCTTAAATGAGCAGTTCTTC
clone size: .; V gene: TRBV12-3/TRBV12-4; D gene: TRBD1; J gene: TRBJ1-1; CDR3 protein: CASSLGQGKAFF; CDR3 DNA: TGTGCCAGCAGCTTGGGACAGGGAAAAGCTTTCTTT
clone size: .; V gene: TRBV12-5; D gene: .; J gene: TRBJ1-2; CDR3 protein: CASSGGYGYTF; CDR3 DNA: TGTGCTAGTTCGGGGGGGTATGGCTACACCTTC
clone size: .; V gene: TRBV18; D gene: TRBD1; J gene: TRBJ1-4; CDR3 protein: CASSRDSNEKLFF; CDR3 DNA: TGTGCCAGCTCAAGGGACAGTAATGAAAAACTGTTTTTT
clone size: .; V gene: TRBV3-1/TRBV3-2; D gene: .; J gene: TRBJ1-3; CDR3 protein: CASSQDFLGNTIYF; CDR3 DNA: TGTGCCAGCAGCCAAGATTTTCTAGGAAACACCATATATTTT
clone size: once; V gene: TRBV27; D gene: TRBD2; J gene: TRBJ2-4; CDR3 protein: CASSPGTSGGAGSLAKNIQYF; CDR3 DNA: TGTGCCAGCAGTCCGGGGACTAGCGGGGGGGCCGGTTCTCTGGCCAAAAACATTCAGTACTTC
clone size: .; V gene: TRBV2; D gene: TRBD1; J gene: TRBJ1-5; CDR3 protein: CASREDRALRSQPQHF; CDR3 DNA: TGTGCCAGCAGAGAGGACAGGGCATTGAGGAGTCAGCCCCAGCATTTT
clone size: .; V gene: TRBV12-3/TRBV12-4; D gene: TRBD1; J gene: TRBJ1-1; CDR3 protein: CASSAGGSTEAFF; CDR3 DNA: TGTGCCAGCAGTGCAGGGGGGAGCACTGAAGCTTTCTTT
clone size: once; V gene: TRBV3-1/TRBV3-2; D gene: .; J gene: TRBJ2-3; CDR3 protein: CASSQDSGLRTDTQYF; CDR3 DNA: TGTGCCAGCAGCCAAGATAGCGGTCTGAGGACAGATACGCAGTATTTT
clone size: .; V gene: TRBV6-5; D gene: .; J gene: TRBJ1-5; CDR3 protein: CASRPGFLGNQPQHF; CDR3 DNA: TGTGCCAGCAGACCAGGGTTTTTGGGCAATCAGCCCCAGCATTTT
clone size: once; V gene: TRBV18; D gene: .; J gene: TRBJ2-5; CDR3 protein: CASSPPTGETQYF; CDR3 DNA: TGTGCCAGCTCACCACCGACGGGAGAGACCCAGTACTTC
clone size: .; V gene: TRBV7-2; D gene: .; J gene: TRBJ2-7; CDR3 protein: CASSLGVERTYEQYF; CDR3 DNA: TGTGCCAGCAGCCTAGGGGTGGAGCGGACCTACGAGCAGTACTTC
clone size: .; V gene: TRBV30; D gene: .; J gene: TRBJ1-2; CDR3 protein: CAWSVPGVGYTF; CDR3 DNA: TGTGCCTGGAGTGTACCAGGGGTTGGCTACACCTTC
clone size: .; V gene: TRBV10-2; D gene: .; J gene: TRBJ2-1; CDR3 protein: CASSERRGAGAGNEQFF; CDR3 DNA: TGCGCCAGCAGTGAGAGAAGGGGCGCAGGGGCTGGAAATGAGCAGTTCTTC
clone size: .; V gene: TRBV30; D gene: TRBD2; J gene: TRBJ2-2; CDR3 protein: CAWLNGGLSTGELFF; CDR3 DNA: TGTGCCTGGTTAAACGGGGGGTTGAGCACCGGGGAGCTGTTTTTT
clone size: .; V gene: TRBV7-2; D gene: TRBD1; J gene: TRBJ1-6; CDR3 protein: CASSLEGQTNSPLHF; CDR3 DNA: TGTGCCAGCAGCTTAGAGGGACAGACTAATTCACCCCTCCACTTT
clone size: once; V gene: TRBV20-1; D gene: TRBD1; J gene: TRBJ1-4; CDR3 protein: CSAVRGEKLFF; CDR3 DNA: TGCAGTGCTGTCAGGGGGGAAAAACTGTTTTTT